Below are 4 T cell receptor beta chains sequenced from a single sample in a study of blood T cell repertoires in COVID-19. The table came from immunoSEQ multiplex PCR; TCRdb's copy has only in-frame clones and leaves some out. The sample yields fewer than 300,000 clones, roughly 88% seen once. Sequencing was carried out using peripheral blood. Receptor source: a human donor with COVID-19, enrolled during active disease. The donor label of this sample is uncertain.

The chain links TRBV9 to TRBJ2-2, with D possibly TRBD2 on 5 matching bases. The CDR3 runs to 14 residues. The germline V gene encodes CDR1 SGDLS and CDR2 YYNGEE. V was clipped by 4 bases and J by 1 base, with 8 bases between them. CDR3 protein: CASSTGLNTGELFF. Written as DNA, the CDR3 is TGTGCCAGCAGCACCGGACTGAACACCGGGGAGCTGTTTTTT.

This clone appeared a few times. The chain uses TRBV25-1 and TRBJ2-3, with TRBD2 as a possible D gene (5 bases). Per germline, CDR1 MGHDK and CDR2 SYGVNS. V was pared by 3 bases and J by 5 bases, with 9 bases between. CDR3 length: 13 amino acids. The CDR3 here is CASSDRTRDTQYF. Written as DNA, the CDR3 is TGTGCCAGCAGTGATCGGACTCGAGATACGCAGTATTTT.

This clone appeared a few times. The rearrangement links TRBV30 to TRBJ2-7, with 9 bases matching TRBD2. Unmatched junction bases numbered 9, after V lost 2 bases and J lost 7 bases. Germline CDR1 and CDR2: GTSNPN and SVGIG (reference sequence). The CDR3 totals 14 residues. The CDR3 is CAWSHIAGAREQYF. The CDR3 DNA follows: TGTGCCTGGAGTCACATAGCGGGAGCGCGGGAGCAGTACTTC.

As DNA, the CDR3 is TGTGCCAGCAGCCCTGGGGGGGGAATACTGGAATCACCCCTCCACTTT. It translates to CASSPGGGILESPLHF. The V and J genes are TRBV5-4 and TRBJ1-6, with a possible D match to TRBD1 (5 bases). V lost 4 bases, J lost 10 bases, and 21 bases lay in between. This CDR3 spans 16 amino acids. Germline V CDR1 and CDR2: SGHNT, YYREEE (reference sequence).